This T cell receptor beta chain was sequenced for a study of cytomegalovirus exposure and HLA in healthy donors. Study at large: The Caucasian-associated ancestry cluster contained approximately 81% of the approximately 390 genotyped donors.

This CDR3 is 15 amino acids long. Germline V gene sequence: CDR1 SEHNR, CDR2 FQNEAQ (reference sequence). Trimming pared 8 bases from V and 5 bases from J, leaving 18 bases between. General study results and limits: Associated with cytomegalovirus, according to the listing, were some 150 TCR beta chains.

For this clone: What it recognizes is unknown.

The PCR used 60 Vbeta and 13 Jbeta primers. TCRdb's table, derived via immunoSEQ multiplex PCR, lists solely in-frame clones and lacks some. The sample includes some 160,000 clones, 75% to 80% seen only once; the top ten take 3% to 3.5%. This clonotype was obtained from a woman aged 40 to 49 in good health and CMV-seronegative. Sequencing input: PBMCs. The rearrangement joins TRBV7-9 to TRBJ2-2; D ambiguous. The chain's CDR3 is CASAPDTQWTGELFF. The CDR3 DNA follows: TGTGCCAGCGCCCCTGACACCCAATGGACCGGGGAGCTGTTTTTT.